One sample yielded the 17 T cell receptor beta chains listed below, sequenced in a study of STAT5B mutations in CD4+ large granular lymphocyte leukemia. The assay was immunoSEQ multiplex PCR, and TCRdb's table has in-frame clones only and misses some. This sample has 30,000 to 40,000 clones, with less than 70% found just once. Sequenced: CD4+ T cells from blood buffy coats. All receptors come from a human donor in good health.

The chain has TRBV5-6 and TRBJ1-2, with D unclear. CDR3 size: 15 residues. Trimming cost V 4 bases and J 4 bases, with 17 bases left between them. Germline V CDR1 and CDR2: SGHDT, YYEEEE. DNA for the CDR3: TGTGCCAGCAGCCCGAAGGACCGATTTGGCTATGGCTACACCTTC. This sequence encodes CASSPKDRFGYGYTF.

This sequence joins TRBV9 and TRBJ2-5; D possibly corresponds to TRBD1 (6 bases). Trimming removed 3 bases at V and 2 bases at J, with 14 bases between. The CDR3 consists of 15 residues. From germline, CDR1 is SGDLS and CDR2 YYNGEE. CDR3 nucleotides: TGTGCCAGCAGCGCCGGACAGAGCTTACAAGAGACCCAGTACTTC. Its translation is CASSAGQSLQETQYF.

This sequence joins TRBV7-2 and TRBJ1-2; maybe TRBD1 (5 bases). The CDR3 runs 13 residues. V lost 3 bases, J lost 9 bases, and 14 bases lay in between. Germline V lookup: CDR1 SGHTA, CDR2 FQGNSA. The CDR3 coding sequence is TGTGCCAGCAGCTTGATAACGGAGGGGAGCTACACCTTC. It translates to CASSLITEGSYTF.

This clone was observed a few times. This rearrangement joins TRBV20-1 to TRBJ1-3, with D unresolved. The V end was cut by 4 bases, the J end by 4 bases, with 2 bases between. The CDR3 runs 10 residues. The V gene's germline CDR1 is DFQATT and CDR2 SNEGSKA (reference sequence). The CDR3 bases are TGCAGTGCTATAGGAAACACCATATATTTT. This encodes CSAIGNTIYF.

This chain uses TRBV5-1 with TRBJ2-1, with TRBD2 identical over 9 bases. Looked up from germline, CDR1 is SGHRS and CDR2 is YFSETQ. V gave up 7 bases and J gave up 8 bases; unmatched junction bases: 25. This CDR3 has 19 amino acids. The CDR3 sequence is CASSVGRGGKLPGNHEQFF. The CDR3 bases are TGCGCCAGCTCGGTGGGGCGGGGGGGTAAGTTGCCGGGAAACCATGAGCAGTTCTTC.

The chain carries TRBV7-2 and TRBJ2-5; no clear D gene. Deletions cut 5 bases from V and 5 bases from J, with 18 bases between. CDR3 length: 15 residues. Germline V CDR1 and CDR2: SGHTA, FQGNSA. The CDR3 DNA reads TGTGCCAGCAGCCTTCGAATCGGGCGGTGGGAGACCCAGTACTTC. Residues: CASSLRIGRWETQYF.

V usage is TRBV25-1 and J usage is TRBJ2-3, with a weak D call TRBD1 (6 bases). V was pared by 3 bases and J by 3 bases, with 13 bases between. This CDR3 is 15 amino acids long. CDR1 and CDR2 (germline): MGHDK, SYGVNS. This chain's CDR3 is CASSEGQGRTDTQYF. The CDR3 DNA reads TGTGCCAGCAGTGAGGGGCAGGGGCGAACAGATACGCAGTATTTT.

The chain couples TRBV5-1 to TRBJ1-2; D perhaps matches TRBD1 (6 bases). This CDR3 contains 13 residues. V lost 4 bases to trimming and J lost 4 bases, with 11 bases between them. Germline CDR1 is SGHRS and CDR2 is YFSETQ. DNA of the CDR3: TGCGCCAGCAGCGAGCAGGGGCTCTATGGCTACACCTTC. Translated, it gives CASSEQGLYGYTF.

V and J are TRBV6-5 and TRBJ1-1; D may be TRBD1 (5 bases). Trimming took 7 bases from V and 5 from J, leaving 20 bases between them. CDR3 size: 15 residues. Germline V gene sequence: CDR1 MNHEY, CDR2 SVGAGI. CDR3 coding DNA: TGTGCCAGCAATTCACGGGGCAAAAGGAGAACTGAAGCTTTCTTT. It translates to CASNSRGKRRTEAFF.

The V gene is TRBV28, the J gene TRBJ2-1, with 11 bases fitting TRBD2. CDR1 is MDHEN and CDR2 is SYDVKM in the germline V gene. Trimming removed 4 bases from V and 4 bases from J; junction bases left unmatched: 9. The CDR3 is 17 amino acids. The CDR3 region has the DNA TGTGCCAGCAGTTCAGGCCTACTAGCGGGGGCTTACAATGAGCAGTTCTTC. It specifies CASSSGLLAGAYNEQFF.

This clone was seen only a few times. J is TRBJ2-7 and V is TRBV7-9; TRBD1 agrees at 7 bases. The CDR3 length is 15 residues. V trimming: 4 bases; J trimming: 3 bases; junction bases outside the gene matches: 9. The germline V gene encodes CDR1 SEHNR and CDR2 FQNEAQ (reference sequence). CDR3 coding DNA: TGTGCCAGCAGCTCCCAATTGACAGGGAACTACGAGCAGTACTTC. It specifies CASSSQLTGNYEQYF.

The gene calls are TRBV5-4 and TRBJ2-5, with a tentative D call TRBD1 (6 bases). There are 14 residues in the CDR3. Deletions cut 4 bases from V and 0 bases from J, with 10 bases between. Germline values: CDR1 SGHNT, CDR2 YYREEE (reference sequence). Written as DNA, the CDR3 is TGTGCCAGCAGCCGGGACAAGTACCAAGAGACCCAGTACTTC. Encoded protein: CASSRDKYQETQYF.

This clone is a singleton in its sample. CDR3 DNA sequence: TGTGCCAGCAGCTTACTAGTTAGCGGGGGGGCACGGGAGACCCAGTACTTC. Amino acid sequence: CASSLLVSGGARETQYF. The rearrangement joins TRBV11-2 to TRBJ2-5; 11 bases line up with TRBD2. The germline V gene encodes CDR1 SGHAT and CDR2 FQNNGV. This CDR3 comprises 17 residues. With 2 bases clipped from V and 5 bases from J, the junction kept 10 bases outside the gene matches.

This sequence joins TRBV7-2 and TRBJ1-2; D is undetermined. Germline V gene lookup returns CDR1 SGHTA and CDR2 FQGNSA. The CDR3 extends over 13 amino acids. V gave up 6 bases and J gave up 3 bases, with 11 bases separating them. CDR3 in DNA: TGTGCCAGCAGTAATTTATTAGACTATGGCTACACCTTC. Amino acid sequence: CASSNLLDYGYTF.

The gene calls are TRBV27 and TRBJ2-3; the match to TRBD1 covers 7 bases. From germline, CDR1 is MNHEY and CDR2 SMNVEV (reference sequence). The CDR3 totals 14 residues. J gave up 3 bases and V 6 bases, and 6 bases lay outside the gene matches. The CDR3 sequence: CASSPTGYTDTQYF. The CDR3, as DNA: TGTGCCAGCAGCCCGACAGGGTATACAGATACGCAGTATTTT.

This clone has a handful of counts. This sequence joins TRBV19 and TRBJ1-6, with unresolved D. V lost 5 bases and J 7 bases, leaving 12 bases between the germline ends. The CDR3 contains 14 residues. CDR1 is LNHDA, CDR2 SQIVND, per germline (reference sequence). The CDR3 DNA reads as TGTGCCAGTAGTCCGCGGACGGGGAATTCACCCCTCCACTTT. It encodes CASSPRTGNSPLHF.

The chain uses TRBV4-1 and TRBJ2-7; TRBD2 aligns across 9 bases. V gave up 0 bases and J gave up 3 bases; unmatched junction bases: 12. Germline assignment: CDR1 MGHRA and CDR2 YSYEKL. The CDR3 is made up of 18 amino acids. CDR3 sequence: CASSQDGGRGGGSYEQYF. DNA of the CDR3: TGCGCCAGCAGCCAAGATGGAGGGCGGGGGGGCGGCAGCTACGAGCAGTACTTC.